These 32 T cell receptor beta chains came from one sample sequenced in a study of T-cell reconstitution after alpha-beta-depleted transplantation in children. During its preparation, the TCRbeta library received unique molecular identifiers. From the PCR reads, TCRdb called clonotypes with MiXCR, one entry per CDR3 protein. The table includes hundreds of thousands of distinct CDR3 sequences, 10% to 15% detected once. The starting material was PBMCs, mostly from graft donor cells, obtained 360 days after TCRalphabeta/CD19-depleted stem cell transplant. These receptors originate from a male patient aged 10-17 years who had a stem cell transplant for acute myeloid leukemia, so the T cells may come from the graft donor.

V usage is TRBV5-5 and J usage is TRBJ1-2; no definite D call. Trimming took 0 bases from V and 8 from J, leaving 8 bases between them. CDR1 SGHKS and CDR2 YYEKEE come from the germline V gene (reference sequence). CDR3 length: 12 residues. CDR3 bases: TGTGCCAGCAGCTTGGCCGCTTGGGGCTACACCTTC. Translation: CASSLAAWGYTF.

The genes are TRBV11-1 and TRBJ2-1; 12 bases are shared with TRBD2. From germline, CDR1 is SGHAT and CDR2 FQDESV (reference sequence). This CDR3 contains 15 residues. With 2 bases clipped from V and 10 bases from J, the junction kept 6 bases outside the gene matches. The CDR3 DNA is TGTGCCAGCAGCTTAACTAGCGGGAGGCCAGGGGAGCAGTTCTTC. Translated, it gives CASSLTSGRPGEQFF. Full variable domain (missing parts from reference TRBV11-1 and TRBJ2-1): EAEVAQSPRYKITEKSQAVAFWCDPISGHATLYWYRQILGQGPELLVQFQDESVVDDSQLPKDRFSAERLKGVDSTLKIQPAELGDSAMYLCASSLTSGRPGEQFFGPGTRLTVL.

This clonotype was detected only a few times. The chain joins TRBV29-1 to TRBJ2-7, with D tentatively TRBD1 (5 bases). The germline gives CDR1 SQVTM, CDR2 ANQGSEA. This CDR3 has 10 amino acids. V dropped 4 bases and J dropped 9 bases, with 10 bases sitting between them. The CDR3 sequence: CSVAGQGQYF. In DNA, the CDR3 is TGCAGCGTTGCTGGCCAGGGGCAGTACTTC.

The CDR3 here is CSARETGIGLYNEQFF. CDR3 nucleotides: TGCAGTGCTAGAGAGACAGGGATCGGGTTGTACAATGAGCAGTTCTTC. The chain employs TRBV20-1 and TRBJ2-1; TRBD1 matches at 7 bases. Germline-derived CDR1 and CDR2 are DFQATT and SNEGSKA (reference sequence). Trimming removed 0 bases from V and 4 bases from J; junction bases left unmatched: 9. The CDR3 runs 16 residues.

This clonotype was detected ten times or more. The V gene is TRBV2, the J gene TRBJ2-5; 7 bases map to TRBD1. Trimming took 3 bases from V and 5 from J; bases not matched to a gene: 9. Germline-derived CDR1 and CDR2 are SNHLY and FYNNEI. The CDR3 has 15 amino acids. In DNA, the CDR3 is TGTGCCAGCAGTGATAGAACAGGGGAGTTCGAGACCCAGTACTTC. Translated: CASSDRTGEFETQYF.

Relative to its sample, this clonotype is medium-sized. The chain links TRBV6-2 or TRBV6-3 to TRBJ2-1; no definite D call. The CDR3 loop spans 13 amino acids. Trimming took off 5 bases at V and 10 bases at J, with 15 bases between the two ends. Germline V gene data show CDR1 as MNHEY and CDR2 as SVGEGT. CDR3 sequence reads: CASSLPPDPEQFF. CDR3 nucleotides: TGTGCCAGCAGTCTCCCCCCGGACCCCGAGCAGTTCTTC.

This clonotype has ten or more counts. The CDR3 loop reads CASSSGRRYNEQFF. Written as DNA, the CDR3 is TGTGCCAGCTCTAGCGGGAGAAGGTACAATGAGCAGTTCTTC. This sequence joins TRBV9 and TRBJ2-1; 10 bases line up with TRBD2. From germline, CDR1 is SGDLS and CDR2 YYNGEE. CDR3 length: 14 residues. The junction had 5 bases not matched to a gene; V was cut back by 7 bases and J by 4 bases.

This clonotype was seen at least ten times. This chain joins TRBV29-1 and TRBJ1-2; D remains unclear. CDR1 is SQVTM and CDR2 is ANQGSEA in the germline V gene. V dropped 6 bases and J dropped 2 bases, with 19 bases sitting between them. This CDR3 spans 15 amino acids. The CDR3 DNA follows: TGCAGCGTCCGAGGTGTCGGACTCCCAAACTATGGCTACACCTTC. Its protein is CSVRGVGLPNYGYTF. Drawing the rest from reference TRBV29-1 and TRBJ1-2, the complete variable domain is SAVISQKPSRDICQRGTSLTIQCQVDSQVTMMFWYRQQPGQSLTLIATANQGSEATYESGFVIDKFPISRPNLTFSTLTVSNMSPEDSSIYLCSVRGVGLPNYGYTFGSGTRLTVV.

The CDR3 loop is CASSLAISGSYEQYF. Here the CDR3 DNA reads TGTGCCAGCAGCTTAGCTATTTCTGGGTCCTACGAGCAGTACTTC. The chain combines TRBV7-2 with TRBJ2-7, with D uncertain. This CDR3 has 15 residues. The germline CDR1 and CDR2 sequences are SGHTA and FQGNSA. The V gene lost 0 bases and the J gene lost 1 base, with 10 bases spanning the gap.

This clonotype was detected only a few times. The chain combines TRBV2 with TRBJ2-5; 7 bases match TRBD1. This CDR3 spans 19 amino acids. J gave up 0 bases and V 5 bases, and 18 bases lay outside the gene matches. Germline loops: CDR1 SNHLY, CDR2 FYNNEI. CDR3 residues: CASSPQGENNLRYQETQYF. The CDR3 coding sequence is TGTGCCAGCAGTCCGCAGGGGGAGAACAATCTTCGGTACCAAGAGACCCAGTACTTC. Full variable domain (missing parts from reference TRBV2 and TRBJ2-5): EPEVTQTPSHQVTQMGQEVILRCVPISNHLYFYWYRQILGQKVEFLVSFYNNEISEKSEIFDDQFSVERPDGSNFTLKIRSTKLEDSAMYFCASSPQGENNLRYQETQYFGPGTRLLVL.

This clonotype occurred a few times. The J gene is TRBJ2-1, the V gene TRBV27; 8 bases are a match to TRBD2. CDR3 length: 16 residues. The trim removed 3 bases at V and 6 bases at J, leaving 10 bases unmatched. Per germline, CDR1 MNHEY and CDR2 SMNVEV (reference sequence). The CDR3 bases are TGTGCCAGCAGTTTCCCGGGACTAGTTGTCCCCAATGAGCAGTTCTTC. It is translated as CASSFPGLVVPNEQFF.

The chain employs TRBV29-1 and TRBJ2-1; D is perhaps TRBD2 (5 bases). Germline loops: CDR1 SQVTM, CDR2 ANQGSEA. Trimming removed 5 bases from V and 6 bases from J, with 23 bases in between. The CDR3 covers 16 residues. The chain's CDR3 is CSVRTFPPPRPNEQFF. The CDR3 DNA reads TGCAGCGTTAGGACTTTCCCGCCGCCCCGGCCCAATGAGCAGTTCTTC.

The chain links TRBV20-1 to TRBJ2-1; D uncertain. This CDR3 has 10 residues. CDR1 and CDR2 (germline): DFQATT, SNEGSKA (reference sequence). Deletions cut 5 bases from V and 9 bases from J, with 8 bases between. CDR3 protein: CSARSVEQFF. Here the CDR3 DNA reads TGCAGTGCTCGGAGCGTTGAGCAGTTCTTC.

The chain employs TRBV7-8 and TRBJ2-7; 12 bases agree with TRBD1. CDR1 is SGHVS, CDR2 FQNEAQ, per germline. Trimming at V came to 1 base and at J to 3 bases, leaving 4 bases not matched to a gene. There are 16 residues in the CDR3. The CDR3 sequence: CASSLGRDRGLYEQYF. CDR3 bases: TGTGCCAGCAGCTTAGGCCGGGACAGGGGGCTCTACGAGCAGTACTTC.

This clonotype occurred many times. The CDR3 region is CATSRGDLRDYEQYF. The CDR3 DNA reads as TGTGCCACCAGCAGAGGGGACCTTCGGGACTACGAGCAGTACTTC. The chain combines TRBV15 with TRBJ2-7, with D perhaps being TRBD1 or TRBD2 (5 bases each). The germline CDR1 and CDR2 sequences are LNHNV and YYDKDF (reference sequence). CDR3 length: 15 residues. V dropped 1 base and J dropped 3 bases, with 13 bases sitting between them.

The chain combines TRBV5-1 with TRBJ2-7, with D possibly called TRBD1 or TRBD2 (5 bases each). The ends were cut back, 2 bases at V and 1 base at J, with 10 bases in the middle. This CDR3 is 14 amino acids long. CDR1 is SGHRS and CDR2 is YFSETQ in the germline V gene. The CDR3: CASSFVGTSYEQYF. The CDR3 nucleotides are TGCGCCAGCAGCTTTGTAGGGACGTCCTACGAGCAGTACTTC.

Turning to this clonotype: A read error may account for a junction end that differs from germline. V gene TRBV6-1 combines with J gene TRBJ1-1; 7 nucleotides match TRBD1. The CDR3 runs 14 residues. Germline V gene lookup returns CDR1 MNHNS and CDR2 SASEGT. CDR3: CASSRIAMLEGQIF. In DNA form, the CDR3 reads TGTGCCAGCAGTCGTATCGCCATGCTTGAGGGACAGATCTTT.

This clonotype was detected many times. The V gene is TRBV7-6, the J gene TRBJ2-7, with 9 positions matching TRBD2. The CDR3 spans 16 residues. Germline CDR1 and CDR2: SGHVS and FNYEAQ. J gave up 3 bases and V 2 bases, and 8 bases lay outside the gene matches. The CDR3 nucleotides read TGTGCCAGCAGCTTACATACTAGCGGGTCTTTCTACGAGCAGTACTTC. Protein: CASSLHTSGSFYEQYF.

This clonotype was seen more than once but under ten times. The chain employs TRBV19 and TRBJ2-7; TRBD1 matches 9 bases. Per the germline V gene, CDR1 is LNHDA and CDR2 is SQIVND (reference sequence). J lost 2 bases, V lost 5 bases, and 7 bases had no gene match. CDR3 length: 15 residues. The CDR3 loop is CASSSRTGETYEQYF. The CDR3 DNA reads TGTGCCAGTAGTTCCCGGACAGGGGAGACCTACGAGCAGTACTTC.

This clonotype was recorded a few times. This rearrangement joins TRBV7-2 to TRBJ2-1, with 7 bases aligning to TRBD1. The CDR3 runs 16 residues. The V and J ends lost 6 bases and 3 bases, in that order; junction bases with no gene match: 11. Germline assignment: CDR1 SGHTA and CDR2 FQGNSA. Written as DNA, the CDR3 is TGTGCCAGCAGTACCGTGGGGACAGCGATCTACAATGAGCAGTTCTTC. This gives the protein CASSTVGTAIYNEQFF.

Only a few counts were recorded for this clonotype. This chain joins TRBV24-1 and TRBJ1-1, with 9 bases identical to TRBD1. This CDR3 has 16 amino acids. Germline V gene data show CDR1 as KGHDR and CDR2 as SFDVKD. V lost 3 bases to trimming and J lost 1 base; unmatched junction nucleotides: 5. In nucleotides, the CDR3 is TGTGCCACCAGTGATAACAGGGGGCGAGGGAACACTGAAGCTTTCTTT. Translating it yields CATSDNRGRGNTEAFF.

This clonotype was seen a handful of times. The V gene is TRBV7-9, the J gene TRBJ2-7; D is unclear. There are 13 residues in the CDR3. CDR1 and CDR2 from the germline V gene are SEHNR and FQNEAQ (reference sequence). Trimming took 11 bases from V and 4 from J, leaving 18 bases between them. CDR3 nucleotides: TGTGCCCTATCAGGTGACAACGATTACGAGCAGTACTTC. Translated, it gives CALSGDNDYEQYF.

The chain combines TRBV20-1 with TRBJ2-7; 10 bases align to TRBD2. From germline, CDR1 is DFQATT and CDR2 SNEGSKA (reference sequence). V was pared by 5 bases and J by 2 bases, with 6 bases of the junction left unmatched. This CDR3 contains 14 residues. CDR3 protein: CSARGLALPYEQYF. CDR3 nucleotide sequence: TGCAGTGCTCGGGGACTAGCGCTGCCCTACGAGCAGTACTTC.

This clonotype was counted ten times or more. The CDR3: CASSHLRTDTQYF. As DNA, the CDR3 is TGTGCCAGCAGCCATCTAAGGACAGATACGCAGTATTTT. The rearrangement joins TRBV7-6 to TRBJ2-3; no firm D call. The germline gives CDR1 SGHVS, CDR2 FNYEAQ. The CDR3 spans 13 residues. V gave up 5 bases and J gave up 3 bases, with 9 bases separating them.

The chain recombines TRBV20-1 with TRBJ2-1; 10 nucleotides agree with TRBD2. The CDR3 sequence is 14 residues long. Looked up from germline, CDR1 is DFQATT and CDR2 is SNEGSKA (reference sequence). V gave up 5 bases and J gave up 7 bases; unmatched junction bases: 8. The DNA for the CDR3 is TGCAGTGCTCCCCAAGCGGGAGGGCCAAATGAGCAGTTCTTC. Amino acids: CSAPQAGGPNEQFF.

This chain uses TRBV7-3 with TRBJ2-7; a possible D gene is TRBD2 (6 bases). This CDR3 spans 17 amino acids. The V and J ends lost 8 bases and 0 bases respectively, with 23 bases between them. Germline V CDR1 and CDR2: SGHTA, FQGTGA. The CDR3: CASGLLPGLISSYEQYF. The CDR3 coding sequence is TGTGCCAGCGGCCTTCTCCCGGGACTTATTAGCTCCTACGAGCAGTACTTC. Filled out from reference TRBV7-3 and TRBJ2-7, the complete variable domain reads GAGVSQTPSNKVTEKGKYVELRCDPISGHTALYWYRQSLGQGPEFLIYFQGTGAADDSGLPNDRFFAVRPEGSVSTLKIQRTERGDSAVYLCASGLLPGLISSYEQYFGPGTRLTVT.

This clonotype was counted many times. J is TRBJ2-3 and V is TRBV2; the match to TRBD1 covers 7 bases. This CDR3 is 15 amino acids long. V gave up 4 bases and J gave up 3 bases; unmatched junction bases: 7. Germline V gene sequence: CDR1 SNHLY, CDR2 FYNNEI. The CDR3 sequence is CASSVGDRPTDTQYF. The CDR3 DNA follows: TGTGCCAGCAGTGTCGGGGACAGACCAACAGATACGCAGTATTTT.

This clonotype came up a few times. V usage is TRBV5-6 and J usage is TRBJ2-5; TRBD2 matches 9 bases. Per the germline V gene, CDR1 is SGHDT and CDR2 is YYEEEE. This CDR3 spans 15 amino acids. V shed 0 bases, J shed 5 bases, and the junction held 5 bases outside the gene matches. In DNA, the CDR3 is TGTGCCAGCAGCTTGGCGGCGGGAGGGCGCGAGACCCAGTACTTC. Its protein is CASSLAAGGRETQYF. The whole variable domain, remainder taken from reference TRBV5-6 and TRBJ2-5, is DAGVTQSPTHLIKTRGQQVTLRCSPKSGHDTVSWYQQALGQGPQFIFQYYEEEERQRGNFPDRFSGHQFPNYSSELNVNALLLGDSALYLCASSLAAGGRETQYFGPGTRLLVL.

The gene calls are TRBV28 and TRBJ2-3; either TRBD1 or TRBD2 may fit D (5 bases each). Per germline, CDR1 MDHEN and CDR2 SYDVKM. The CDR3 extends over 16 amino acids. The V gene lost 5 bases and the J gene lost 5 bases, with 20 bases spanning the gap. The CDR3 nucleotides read TGTGCCAGCAGTCTAGGCCTCGGGGCCGGGGAAGATACGCAGTATTTT. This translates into CASSLGLGAGEDTQYF.

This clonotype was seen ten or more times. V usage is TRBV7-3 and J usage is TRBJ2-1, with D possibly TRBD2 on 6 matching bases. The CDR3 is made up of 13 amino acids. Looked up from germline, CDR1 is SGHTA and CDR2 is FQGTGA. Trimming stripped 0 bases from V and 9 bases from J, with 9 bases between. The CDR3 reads CASSLTLAGEQFF. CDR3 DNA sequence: TGTGCCAGCAGCTTAACACTAGCTGGTGAGCAGTTCTTC.

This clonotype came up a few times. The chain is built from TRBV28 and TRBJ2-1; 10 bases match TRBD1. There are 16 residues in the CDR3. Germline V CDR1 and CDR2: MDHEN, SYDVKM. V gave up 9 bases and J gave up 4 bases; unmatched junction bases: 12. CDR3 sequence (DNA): TGTGCCAGTATTCCCGGGACAGGGGCCGTGTACAATGAGCAGTTCTTC. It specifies CASIPGTGAVYNEQFF.

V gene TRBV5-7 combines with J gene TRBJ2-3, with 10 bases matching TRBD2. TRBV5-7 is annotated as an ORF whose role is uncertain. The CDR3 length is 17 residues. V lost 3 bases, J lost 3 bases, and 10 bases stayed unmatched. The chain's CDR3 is CASSSLEREGRTDTQYF. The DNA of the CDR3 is TGTGCCAGCAGCTCCCTAGAGCGGGAGGGCCGTACAGATACGCAGTATTTT.